This T cell receptor beta chain stems from a study of cytomegalovirus exposure and HLA in healthy donors. This CDR3 has 13 residues. V gave up 9 bases and J gave up 0 bases, with 11 bases separating them. Germline loops: CDR1 KGHSH, CDR2 LQKENI. The study ran its PCR with 60 Vbeta and 13 Jbeta primers. Method: immunoSEQ multiplex PCR; TCRdb's copy keeps in-frame clones and lacks some. The sample lists about 63,000 clones; around 89% were seen once. This clonotype originated in a woman aged 25 to 45 in good health and CMV-seropositive. The rearrangement uses TRBV18 and TRBJ1-1, with D possibly being TRBD1 (5 bases). Sequencing used PBMCs. The CDR3: CASSGQLNTEAFF. CDR3 nucleotide sequence: TGTGCCAGTTCAGGGCAGTTGAACACTGAAGCTTTCTTT.